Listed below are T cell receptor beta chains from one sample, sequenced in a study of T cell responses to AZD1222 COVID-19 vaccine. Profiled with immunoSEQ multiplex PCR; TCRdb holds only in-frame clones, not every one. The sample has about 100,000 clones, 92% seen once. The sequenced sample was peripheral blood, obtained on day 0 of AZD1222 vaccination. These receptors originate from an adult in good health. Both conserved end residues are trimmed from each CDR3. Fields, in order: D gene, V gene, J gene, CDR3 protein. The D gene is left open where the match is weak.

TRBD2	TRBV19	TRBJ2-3	ASSIRLAGNTDTQY
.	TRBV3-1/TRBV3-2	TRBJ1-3	ASSRGETGLSGNTIY
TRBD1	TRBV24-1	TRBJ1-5	ATSDPGQGSNQPQH
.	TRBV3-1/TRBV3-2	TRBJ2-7	ASSQVRGMSYEQY
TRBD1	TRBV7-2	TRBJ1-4	ASSRRTGGNEKLF
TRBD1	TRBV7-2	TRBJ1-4	ASSLDRAEKLF
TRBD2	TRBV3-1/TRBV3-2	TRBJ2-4	ASSLSGGVAKNIQY
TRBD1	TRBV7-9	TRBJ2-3	ASSLASPGQD
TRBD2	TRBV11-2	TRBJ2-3	ASSLREGRSTDTQY
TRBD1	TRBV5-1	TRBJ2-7	ASSSWDRESEQY
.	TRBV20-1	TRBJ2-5	SAPWAETQY
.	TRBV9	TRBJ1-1	ASSKVGPSFEAF
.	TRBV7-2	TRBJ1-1	ASSLAPGTEAF
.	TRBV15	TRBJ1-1	ATSSDPGRDTEAF